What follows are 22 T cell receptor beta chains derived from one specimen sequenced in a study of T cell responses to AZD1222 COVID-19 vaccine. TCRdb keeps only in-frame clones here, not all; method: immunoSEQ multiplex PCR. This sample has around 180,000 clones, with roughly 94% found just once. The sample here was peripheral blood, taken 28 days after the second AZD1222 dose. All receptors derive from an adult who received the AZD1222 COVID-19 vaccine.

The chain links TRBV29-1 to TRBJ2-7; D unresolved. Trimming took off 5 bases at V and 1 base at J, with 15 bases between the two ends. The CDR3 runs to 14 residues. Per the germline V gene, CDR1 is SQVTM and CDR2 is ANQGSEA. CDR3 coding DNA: TGCAGCGTTAGTATGGGTAGTAGATCCTACGAGCAGTACTTC. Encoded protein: CSVSMGSRSYEQYF.

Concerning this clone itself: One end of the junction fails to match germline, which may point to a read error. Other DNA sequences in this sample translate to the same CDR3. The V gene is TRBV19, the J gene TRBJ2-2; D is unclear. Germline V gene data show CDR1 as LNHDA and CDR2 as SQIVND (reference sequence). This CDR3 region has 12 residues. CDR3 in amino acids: CASSMFPGELFF. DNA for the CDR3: TGTGCCAGCAGTATGTTTCCCGGGGAGCTGTTTTTT.

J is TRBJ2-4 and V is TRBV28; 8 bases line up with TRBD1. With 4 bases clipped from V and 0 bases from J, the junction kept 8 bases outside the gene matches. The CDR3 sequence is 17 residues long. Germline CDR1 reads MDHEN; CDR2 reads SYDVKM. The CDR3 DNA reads TGTGCCAGCAGTTGGGCAGGGGGCGGCGTAGCCAAAAACATTCAGTACTTC. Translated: CASSWAGGGVAKNIQYF.

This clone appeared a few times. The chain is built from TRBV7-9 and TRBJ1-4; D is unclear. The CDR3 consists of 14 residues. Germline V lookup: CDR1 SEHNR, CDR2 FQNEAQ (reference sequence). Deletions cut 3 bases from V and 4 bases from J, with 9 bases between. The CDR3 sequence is CASSFITVNEKLFF. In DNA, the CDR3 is TGTGCCAGCAGCTTTATCACAGTTAATGAAAAACTGTTTTTT.

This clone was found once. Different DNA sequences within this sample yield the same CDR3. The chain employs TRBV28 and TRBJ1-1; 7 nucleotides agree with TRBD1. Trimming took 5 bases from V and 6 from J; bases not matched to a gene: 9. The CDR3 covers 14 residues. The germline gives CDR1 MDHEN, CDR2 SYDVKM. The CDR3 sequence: CASSIYRGTAEAFF. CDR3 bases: TGTGCCAGCAGTATCTACAGGGGAACGGCTGAAGCTTTCTTT.

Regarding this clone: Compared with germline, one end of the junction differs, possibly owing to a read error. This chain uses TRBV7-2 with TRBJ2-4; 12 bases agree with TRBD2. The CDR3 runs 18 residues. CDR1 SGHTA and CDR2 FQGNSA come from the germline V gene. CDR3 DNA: TGTGCCAGCAGCTACAGGCGGGGTGACCCGGGACTAGCGGGCACACGCAACTTC. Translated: CASSYRRGDPGLAGTRNF. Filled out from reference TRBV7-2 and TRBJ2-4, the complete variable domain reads GAGVSQSPSNKVTEKGKDVELRCDPISGHTALYWYRQSLGQGLEFLIYFQGNSAPDKSGLPSDRFSAERTGGSVSTLTIQRTQQEDSAVYLCASSYRRGDPGLAGTRNFGAGTRLSVL.

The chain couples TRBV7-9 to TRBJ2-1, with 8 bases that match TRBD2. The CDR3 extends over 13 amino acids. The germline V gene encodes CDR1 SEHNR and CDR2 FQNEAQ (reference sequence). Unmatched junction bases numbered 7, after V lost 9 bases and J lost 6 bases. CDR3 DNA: TGTGCCAGGGCCGGACTAGCAAGCAATGAGCAGTTCTTC. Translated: CARAGLASNEQFF.

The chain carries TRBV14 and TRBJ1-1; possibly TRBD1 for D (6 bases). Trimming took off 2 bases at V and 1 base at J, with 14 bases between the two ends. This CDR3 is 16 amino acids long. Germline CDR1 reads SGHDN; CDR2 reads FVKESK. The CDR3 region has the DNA TGTGCCAGCAGCCAATGGCGGGGGGCGAGGAACACTGAAGCTTTCTTT. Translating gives CASSQWRGARNTEAFF.

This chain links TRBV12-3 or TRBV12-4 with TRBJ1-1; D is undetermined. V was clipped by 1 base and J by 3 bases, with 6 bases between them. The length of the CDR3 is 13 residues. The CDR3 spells CASSLGRDTEAFF. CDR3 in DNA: TGTGCCAGCAGTTTAGGGCGGGACACTGAAGCTTTCTTT.

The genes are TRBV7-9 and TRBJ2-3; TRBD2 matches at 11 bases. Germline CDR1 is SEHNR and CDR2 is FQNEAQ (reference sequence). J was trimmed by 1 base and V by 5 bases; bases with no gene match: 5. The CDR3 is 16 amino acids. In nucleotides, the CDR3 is TGTGCCAGCAGCCAACCGGGACTAGCGGGCACAGATACGCAGTATTTT. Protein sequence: CASSQPGLAGTDTQYF.

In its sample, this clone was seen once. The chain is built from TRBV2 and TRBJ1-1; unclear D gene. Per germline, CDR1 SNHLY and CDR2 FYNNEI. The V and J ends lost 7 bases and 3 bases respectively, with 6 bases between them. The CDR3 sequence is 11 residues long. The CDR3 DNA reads TGTGCCAGCAAGGGCCACACTGAAGCTTTCTTT. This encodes CASKGHTEAFF.

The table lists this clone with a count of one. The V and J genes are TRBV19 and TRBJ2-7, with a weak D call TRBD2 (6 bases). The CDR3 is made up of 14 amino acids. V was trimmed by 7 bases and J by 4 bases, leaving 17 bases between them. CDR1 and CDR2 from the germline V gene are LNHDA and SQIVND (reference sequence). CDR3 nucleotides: TGTGCCAGTAAGGCCGGGACTGGTACTTACGAGCAGTACTTC. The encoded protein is CASKAGTGTYEQYF. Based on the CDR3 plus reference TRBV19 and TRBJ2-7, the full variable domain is DGGITQSPKYLFRKEGQNVTLSCEQNLNHDAMYWYRQDPGQGLRLIYYSQIVNDFQKGDIAEGYSVSREKKESFPLTVTSAQKNPTAFYLCASKAGTGTYEQYFGPGTRLTVT.

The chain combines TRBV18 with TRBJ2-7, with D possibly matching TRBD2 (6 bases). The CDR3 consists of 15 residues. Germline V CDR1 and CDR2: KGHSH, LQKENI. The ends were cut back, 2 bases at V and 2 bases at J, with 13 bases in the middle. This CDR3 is CASSPAGLNAYEQYF. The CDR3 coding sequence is TGTGCCAGCTCACCAGCGGGACTCAATGCCTACGAGCAGTACTTC.

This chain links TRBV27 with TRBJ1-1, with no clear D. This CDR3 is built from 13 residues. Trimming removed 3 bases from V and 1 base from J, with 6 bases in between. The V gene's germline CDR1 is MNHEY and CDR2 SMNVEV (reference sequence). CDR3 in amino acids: CASSLGGNTEAFF. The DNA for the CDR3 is TGTGCCAGCAGTTTGGGAGGGAACACTGAAGCTTTCTTT.

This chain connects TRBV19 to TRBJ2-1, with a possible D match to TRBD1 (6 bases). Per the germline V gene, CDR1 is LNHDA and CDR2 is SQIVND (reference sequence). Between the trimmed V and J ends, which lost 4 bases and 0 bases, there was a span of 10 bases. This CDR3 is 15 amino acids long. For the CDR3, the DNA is TGTGCCAGTAGTACGACAGGCTACTCCTACAATGAGCAGTTCTTC. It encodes CASSTTGYSYNEQFF.

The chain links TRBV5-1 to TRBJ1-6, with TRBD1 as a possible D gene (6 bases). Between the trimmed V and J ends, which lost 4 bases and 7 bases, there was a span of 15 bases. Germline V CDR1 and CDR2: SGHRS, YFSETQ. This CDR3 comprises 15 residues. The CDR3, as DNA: TGCGCCAGCAGCCCACAGGGTCCTGGGAATTCACCCCTCCACTTT. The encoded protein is CASSPQGPGNSPLHF.

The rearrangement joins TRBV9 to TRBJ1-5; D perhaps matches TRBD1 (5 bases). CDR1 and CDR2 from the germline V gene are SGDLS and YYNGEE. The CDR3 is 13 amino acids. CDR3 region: CPRCRQHNQPQHF. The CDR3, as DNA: TGTCCTCGCTGTAGACAGCATAATCAGCCCCAGCATTTT. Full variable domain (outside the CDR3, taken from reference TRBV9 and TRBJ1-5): DSGVTQTPKHLITATGQRVTLRCSPRSGDLSVYWYQQSLDQGLQFLIQYYNGEERAKGNILERFSAQQFPDLHSELNLSSLELGDSALYFCPRCRQHNQPQHFGDGTRLSIL.

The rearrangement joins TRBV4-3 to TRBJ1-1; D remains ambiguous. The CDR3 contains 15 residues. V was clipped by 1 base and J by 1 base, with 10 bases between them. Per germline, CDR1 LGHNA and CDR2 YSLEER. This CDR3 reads CASSQVQRENTEAFF. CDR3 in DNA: TGCGCCAGCAGCCAAGTTCAAAGGGAGAACACTGAAGCTTTCTTT.

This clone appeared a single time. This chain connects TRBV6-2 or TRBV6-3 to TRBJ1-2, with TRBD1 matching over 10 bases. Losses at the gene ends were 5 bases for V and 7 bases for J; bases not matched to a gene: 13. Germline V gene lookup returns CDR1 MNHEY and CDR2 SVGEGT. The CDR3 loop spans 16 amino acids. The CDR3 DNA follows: TGTGCCAGCAGTAAAGTCGACAGGGGGCAGGGTCGTGGCTACACCTTC. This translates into CASSKVDRGQGRGYTF.

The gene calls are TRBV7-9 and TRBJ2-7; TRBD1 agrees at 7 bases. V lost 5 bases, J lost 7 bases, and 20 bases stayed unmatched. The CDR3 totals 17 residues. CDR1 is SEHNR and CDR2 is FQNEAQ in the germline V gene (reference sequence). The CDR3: CASSPSTPDRVGSEQYF. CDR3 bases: TGTGCCAGCAGCCCTTCTACCCCAGACAGGGTGGGGAGTGAGCAGTACTTC.

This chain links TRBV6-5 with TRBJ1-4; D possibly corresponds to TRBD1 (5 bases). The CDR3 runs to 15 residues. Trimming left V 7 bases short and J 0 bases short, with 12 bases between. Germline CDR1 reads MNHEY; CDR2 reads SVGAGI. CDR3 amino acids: CASNRRGATNEKLFF. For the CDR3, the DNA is TGTGCCAGCAACCGAAGGGGAGCAACTAATGAAAAACTGTTTTTT.

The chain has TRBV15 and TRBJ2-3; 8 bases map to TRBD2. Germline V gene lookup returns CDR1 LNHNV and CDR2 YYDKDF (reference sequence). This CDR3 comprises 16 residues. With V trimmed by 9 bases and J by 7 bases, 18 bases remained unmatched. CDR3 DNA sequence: TGTGCCACTCGGGGGGGCTTCGCCCAAATCGCTCATACGCAGTATTTT. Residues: CATRGGFAQIAHTQYF. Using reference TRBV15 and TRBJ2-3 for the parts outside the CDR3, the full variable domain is DAMVIQNPRYQVTQFGKPVTLSCSQTLNHNVMYWYQQKSSQAPKLLFHYYDKDFNNEADTPDNFQSRRPNTSFCFLDIRSPGLGDTAMYLCATRGGFAQIAHTQYFGPGTRLTVL.